These T cell receptor beta chains were read from a single sample in a study of T cell repertoires in cytomegalovirus infection. TCRdb called the reads again in MiXCR, with one record for every CDR3 protein. The data show about 220,000 distinct CDR3 sequences, 35% to 45% seen once. No antigens are known for them. This material consisted of CD8+ T cells from cultured PBMCs, taken from culture after CMV antigen stimulation. These receptors were obtained from a human donor in good health (CMV status not recorded). Some clones in this sample may be carry-over from other donors' samples. The CDR3 runs from the conserved cysteine through the conserved F or W. Each record gives: J gene, D gene, V gene, clone size, CDR3 DNA, CDR3 protein. D genes are given only for firm matches. The size of a clone is reported for some rows only, either as once, few or many, or as a class for expanded clones.

>TRBJ2-3|TRBD2|TRBV7-9|-
TGTGCCAGCAGCTCAGCGGGGTTCGGGAGTCATCATACGCAGTATTTT
CASSSAGFGSHHTQYF
>TRBJ2-5|-|TRBV7-3|many
TGTGCCAGCAGCTTAGGAGGGGGCGACCAAGAGACCCAGTACTTC
CASSLGGGDQETQYF
>TRBJ2-7|TRBD1|TRBV7-9|-
TGTGCCAGCAGGGACGACAGGGCACCCTCCTACGAGCAGTACTTC
CASRDDRAPSYEQYF
>TRBJ1-5|TRBD1|TRBV4-1|-
TGCGCCAGCAGCCAAGCCTGGACAGGGAATCAGCCCCAGCATTTT
CASSQAWTGNQPQHF
>TRBJ1-1|-|TRBV3-1|-
TGTGCCAGCAGCCCACAGGGTAAATATACTGAAGCTTTCTTT
CASSPQGKYTEAFF
>TRBJ2-7|TRBD2|TRBV27|few
TGTGCCAGCAGTGTCGCTGGACTAGCGAGGCGGCAGTACTTC
CASSVAGLARRQYF
>TRBJ2-7|-|TRBV28|few
TGTGCCAGCAGTTCCCCCAGGCCGTCCTTCTACGAGCAGTACTTC
CASSSPRPSFYEQYF
>TRBJ2-1|-|TRBV6-2/TRBV6-3|-
TGTGCCAGCAGTTACAGACCGAGGGCTTCTGGTGAGCAGTTCTTC
CASSYRPRASGEQFF
>TRBJ2-5|-|TRBV19|few
TGTGCCAGTAGTATCGAGGGCTACCAAGAGACCCAGTACTTC
CASSIEGYQETQYF
>TRBJ1-3|-|TRBV11-1|-
TGTGCCAGCAGCTTAGAATCTTCATCTGGAAACACCATATATTTT
CASSLESSSGNTIYF
>TRBJ1-1|-|TRBV19|-
TGTGCCAGTAGGTACAGGGAAGCTTTCTTT
CASRYREAFF
>TRBJ2-6|TRBD1|TRBV6-6|-
TGTGCCAGTATAGTGGTTGACAGGGCTAAGTCGGGGGCCAACGTCCTGACTTTC
CASIVVDRAKSGANVLTF
>TRBJ2-7|-|TRBV7-3|-
TGTGCCAGCAGCCTAAGTGGGGATTCCTACGAGCAGTACTTC
CASSLSGDSYEQYF
>TRBJ2-7|-|TRBV12-3/TRBV12-4|few
TGTGCCAGCAGTTTACGGGGGGAGCAGTACTTC
CASSLRGEQYF
>TRBJ2-7|-|TRBV7-6|few
TGTGCCAGCAGCTCGTCAGACGAGCAGTACTTC
CASSSSDEQYF
>TRBJ1-1|-|TRBV30|once
TGTGCCTGGAGTTCGGGCCCGAACACTGAAGCTTTCTTT
CAWSSGPNTEAFF
>TRBJ2-5|TRBD2|TRBV11-2|few
TGTGCCAGCAGTACTACAGCGGGAGAACAAGAGACCCAGTACTTC
CASSTTAGEQETQYF
>TRBJ1-5|TRBD1|TRBV27|few
TGTGCCAGCAGTAAGGGACAGTTTAGCAATCAGCCCCAGCATTTT
CASSKGQFSNQPQHF
>TRBJ2-7|TRBD2|TRBV29-1|many
TGCAGCGCCGTCGGGACTAGCGGGAGCAAGTACTTC
CSAVGTSGSKYF
>TRBJ2-1|-|TRBV6-5|few
TGTGCCAGCAGTTTTCACAATGAGCAGTTCTTC
CASSFHNEQFF
>TRBJ2-5|-|TRBV11-3|-
TGTGCCAGCAGTGTAGGGAAGGGGACCCAGTACTTC
CASSVGKGTQYF
>TRBJ2-7|-|TRBV23-1|-
TGCGCCACCGTACAGAACGGGACGCCTGACGAGCAGTACTTC
CATVQNGTPDEQYF
>TRBJ2-3|-|TRBV11-2|-
TGTGCAAGCAGCGTCCGGTACATTACAGATACGCAGTATTTT
CASSVRYITDTQYF
>TRBJ2-1|-|TRBV2|-
TGTGCCAGCAGTGAGTCTCAGGGGGGCCGCGGATCCTACAATGAGACGTTCTTC
CASSESQGGRGSYNETFF
>TRBJ2-1|TRBD1|TRBV28|-
TGTGCCAGCAGTCCCCGGACAGGGCATGAGCAGTTCTTC
CASSPRTGHEQFF
>TRBJ2-3|-|TRBV12-3/TRBV12-4|-
TGTGCCAGCAGTCTCCCTTGGGGGGGCGAGATAGATACGCAGTATTTT
CASSLPWGGEIDTQYF
>TRBJ1-4|-|TRBV27|-
TGTGCCAGCAGTTATACGACAAGTGAAAAACTGTTTTTT
CASSYTTSEKLFF
>TRBJ1-1|-|TRBV7-3|many
TGTGCCAGCAGCGCCGCGGGGTCTGGGAACACTGAAGCTTTCTTT
CASSAAGSGNTEAFF
>TRBJ2-1|TRBD2|TRBV7-6|few
TGTGCCAGCAGCTTAAGGACTAGCGGGCAATACAATGAGCAGTTCTTC
CASSLRTSGQYNEQFF
>TRBJ2-5|TRBD2|TRBV7-2|few
TGTGCCAGCGCTCTTACGGAGGCTAGCGGGCAAGAGACCCAGTACTTC
CASALTEASGQETQYF
>TRBJ1-2|-|TRBV6-5|-
TGTGCCAGCAGTTACAGGGGAGAAGGCTACACCTTC
CASSYRGEGYTF
>TRBJ2-2|TRBD1|TRBV11-3|-
TGTGCCAGCAGCCAGACAGGGCTGGGCACCGGGGAGCTGTTTTTT
CASSQTGLGTGELFF
>TRBJ2-1|TRBD2|TRBV11-3|-
TGTGCCAGCAGCTTACGGGGGGGCATGTACAATGAGCAGTTCTTC
CASSLRGGMYNEQFF
>TRBJ1-3|-|TRBV11-2|once
TGTGCCAGCAGCTTAGATCCGCGTACACCAACCGGAGCCGGTGGAAACACCATATATTTT
CASSLDPRTPTGAGGNTIYF
>TRBJ2-5|-|TRBV2|-
TGTGCCAGCAGTCCTGGGCGATTACGGGAGACCCAGTACTTC
CASSPGRLRETQYF
>TRBJ2-2|TRBD1|TRBV2|-
TGTGCCAGCAGGACTTGGGACAGGGAGGACGGGGAGCTGTTTTTT
CASRTWDREDGELFF
>TRBJ2-4|-|TRBV2|-
TGTGCCAGCAGTGAAAGCAGGGCGCTAGCCAAAAACATTCAGTACTTC
CASSESRALAKNIQYF
>TRBJ1-1|-|TRBV19|once
TGTGCCAGTAGTATCGAATTCTGGGGTTCAGTAGCTGAAGCTTTCTTT
CASSIEFWGSVAEAFF
>TRBJ2-3|-|TRBV12-3/TRBV12-4|-
TGTGCCAGCAGTTTATTTGCGGGACGCACAGATACGCAGTATTTT
CASSLFAGRTDTQYF
>TRBJ2-7|-|TRBV7-9|-
TGTGCCAGCTTTGGGGACGGCTCCTACGAGCAGTACTTC
CASFGDGSYEQYF
>TRBJ2-7|-|TRBV24-1|-
TGTGCCACCACCGAGCGAAGAGAGCAGTACTTC
CATTERREQYF
>TRBJ2-7|-|TRBV6-1|-
TGTGCCAGCAGTTATTTTCGGTCAGCTGGGGCGACCTACGAGCAGTACTTC
CASSYFRSAGATYEQYF
>TRBJ1-5|TRBD1|TRBV7-6|few
TGTGCCAGCAGCTTAGACGACAGGGAGGTTCAGCCCCAGCATTTT
CASSLDDREVQPQHF
>TRBJ1-1|-|TRBV6-8|-
TGTGCCAACAGTTACTCGAGCTGGAACACTGAAGCTTTCTTT
CANSYSSWNTEAFF
>TRBJ2-7|TRBD1|TRBV3-1|few
TGTGCCAGCAGCCGCCGGGACAGGGGTGCCTACGAGCAGTACTTC
CASSRRDRGAYEQYF
>TRBJ2-2|TRBD2|TRBV6-1|-
TGTGCCAGCATAGTATGGCTAGCGGGGGGTACCGGGGAGCTGTTTTTT
CASIVWLAGGTGELFF
>TRBJ1-2|-|TRBV28|-
TGTGCCAGCAGTCCTTTCCCTGGGCCGTCGGGGGTGAACTATGGCTACACCTTC
CASSPFPGPSGVNYGYTF
>TRBJ2-3|-|TRBV15|-
TGTGCCACCAGCAGGTGGGAAGTCGGCACAGATACGCAGTATTTT
CATSRWEVGTDTQYF
>TRBJ1-4|TRBD1|TRBV27|few
TGTGCCAGCAAACTTAAGGACAGGGGAAATGAAAAACTGTTTTTT
CASKLKDRGNEKLFF
>TRBJ2-7|-|TRBV7-4|-
TGTGCCAGCACCCTAGATGGGGACGAGCAGTACTTC
CASTLDGDEQYF
>TRBJ2-2|TRBD1|TRBV10-3|-
TGTGCCATCACCGGGGACAGGGGGCCATCGAACACCGGGGAGCTGTTTTTT
CAITGDRGPSNTGELFF
>TRBJ2-1|-|TRBV11-3|-
TGTGCCAGCAGCGACCATTCCTACAATGAGCAGTTCTTC
CASSDHSYNEQFF
>TRBJ2-3|-|TRBV12-3/TRBV12-4|-
TGTGCCACCAAAGTCCCAGGACGCACAGATACGCAGTATTTT
CATKVPGRTDTQYF
>TRBJ2-3|-|TRBV7-9|few
TGTGCCAGCAGCCCCCGGGTAGAACTTGGAGATACGCAGTATTTT
CASSPRVELGDTQYF